The next 15 T cell receptor beta chains were all read from a single sample in a study of cytomegalovirus exposure and HLA in healthy donors. The PCR made use of 60 Vbeta and 13 Jbeta primers. The method was immunoSEQ multiplex PCR; TCRdb's version includes in-frame clones alone and lacks a portion of them. The sample gives 220,000 or so clones, approximately 70% of which show up once; 1.5% to 2% is in the top ten. Input material: PBMCs. These receptors originate from a woman in her 30s in good health and CMV-seronegative.

V is TRBV30 and J is TRBJ1-3, with no clear D. Germline CDR1 GTSNPN, CDR2 SVGIG (reference sequence). V was shortened by 2 bases and J by 1 base, with 6 bases between the two germline ends. CDR3 length: 13 residues. CDR3 in amino acids: CAWSINSGNTIYF. CDR3 nucleotide sequence: TGTGCCTGGAGTATAAATTCTGGAAACACCATATATTTT.

The chain has TRBV7-3 and TRBJ2-1; 8 nucleotides agree with TRBD2. Germline-derived CDR1 and CDR2 are SGHTA and FQGTGA. J lost 0 bases, V lost 5 bases, and 9 bases had no gene match. The CDR3 contains 17 residues. This chain's CDR3 is CASSPRGEVRSYNEQFF. The CDR3 DNA is TGTGCCAGCAGCCCGCGGGGGGAAGTCCGCTCCTACAATGAGCAGTTCTTC.

V and J are TRBV6-5 and TRBJ1-1; a weak D match, TRBD1 (6 bases). This CDR3 region has 14 residues. Germline loops: CDR1 MNHEY, CDR2 SVGAGI. The V end lost 6 bases, the J end lost 7 bases, and 18 bases lay between the germline ends. The CDR3 loop reads CASRAGGRWIEAFF. CDR3 DNA: TGTGCCAGCAGGGCCGGGGGGCGTTGGATTGAAGCTTTCTTT.

This sequence joins TRBV7-6 and TRBJ2-1, with 7 nucleotides matching TRBD1. The length of the CDR3 is 16 residues. Germline V lookup: CDR1 SGHVS, CDR2 FNYEAQ. The V gene end was trimmed by 5 bases and the J gene end by 3 bases; junction bases not matched to a gene: 10. The CDR3 is CASSPLEQGDYNEQFF. The CDR3 DNA reads as TGTGCCAGCAGCCCCCTAGAGCAGGGGGACTACAATGAGCAGTTCTTC.

This chain uses TRBV2 with TRBJ2-2; 8 positions match TRBD2. The CDR3 runs to 14 residues. V shed 6 bases and J 3 bases; nucleotides not matched to a gene: 3. The germline V gene encodes CDR1 SNHLY and CDR2 FYNNEI. The DNA for the CDR3 is TGTGCCAGCAGGTCGGGGGGGGACACCGGGGAGCTGTTTTTT. This codes for CASRSGGDTGELFF.

This chain connects TRBV6-1 to TRBJ1-5; 7 nucleotides line up with TRBD1. CDR3 size: 15 residues. Germline loops: CDR1 MNHNS, CDR2 SASEGT. Germline trimming cut 5 bases from V and 0 bases from J; bases unmatched to any gene: 4. CDR3 sequence (DNA): TGTGCCAGCAGTTCGACAGGGAATAGCAATCAGCCCCAGCATTTT. This gives the protein CASSSTGNSNQPQHF.

The chain carries TRBV4-1 and TRBJ2-1, with 7 positions matching TRBD2. V shed 1 base, J shed 3 bases, and the junction held 3 bases outside the gene matches. The V gene's germline CDR1 is MGHRA and CDR2 YSYEKL. The CDR3 spans 15 residues. For the CDR3, the DNA is TGCGCCAGCAGCCAAGGAGCGGGGTACTACAATGAGCAGTTCTTC. Protein product: CASSQGAGYYNEQFF.

The gene calls are TRBV2 and TRBJ2-2, with 8 bases fitting TRBD1. The V and J ends lost 8 bases and 7 bases, in that order; junction bases with no gene match: 12. The germline V gene encodes CDR1 SNHLY and CDR2 FYNNEI. The CDR3 length is 15 residues. Written as DNA, the CDR3 is TGTGCCAGCGGCAGGGGGCTATTAATTGGCGGGGAGCTGTTTTTT. Residues: CASGRGLLIGGELFF.

The chain uses TRBV19 and TRBJ1-5, with no clear D. In germline, CDR1 is LNHDA, CDR2 SQIVND (reference sequence). This CDR3 region has 14 residues. Trimming left V 2 bases short and J 6 bases short, with 11 bases between. Here the CDR3 reads CASSIRGMGQPQHF. For the CDR3, the DNA is TGTGCCAGTAGTATACGGGGAATGGGTCAGCCCCAGCATTTT.

This chain connects TRBV5-4 to TRBJ1-1; maybe TRBD1 (6 bases). CDR1 SGHNT and CDR2 YYREEE come from the germline V gene (reference sequence). The CDR3 runs to 14 residues. Trimming removed 2 bases from V and 4 bases from J, with 12 bases in between. The CDR3 reads CASSLRGWSTEAFF. In nucleotides, the CDR3 is TGTGCCAGCAGCTTAAGGGGGTGGAGCACTGAAGCTTTCTTT.

V gene TRBV9 combines with J gene TRBJ1-1, with D tentatively TRBD1 (5 bases). The CDR3 runs 15 residues. Looked up from germline, CDR1 is SGDLS and CDR2 is YYNGEE. V was clipped by 3 bases and J by 2 bases, with 14 bases between them. CDR3 protein: CASSASSGENTEAFF. CDR3 bases: TGTGCCAGCAGCGCCTCTTCGGGGGAAAACACTGAAGCTTTCTTT.

The rearrangement uses TRBV6-5 and TRBJ1-2; possible D gene TRBD1, 6 bases. Germline V CDR1 and CDR2: MNHEY, SVGAGI. V was clipped by 8 bases and J by 8 bases, with 15 bases between them. The CDR3 has 12 residues. The CDR3 here is CASGLYREGYTF. CDR3 bases: TGTGCCAGCGGGTTGTACAGGGAGGGCTACACCTTC.

The genes are TRBV11-3 and TRBJ1-2; possible D gene TRBD1, 5 bases. The CDR3 loop spans 13 amino acids. V lost 0 bases to trimming and J lost 7 bases, with 9 bases between them. Germline lookup yields CDR1 SGHNT and CDR2 YENEEA. The CDR3 loop is CASSLERGSGYTF. The CDR3 bases are TGTGCCAGCAGCTTAGAAAGGGGCAGTGGCTACACCTTC.

The chain has TRBV2 and TRBJ2-7; D possibly corresponds to TRBD2 (5 bases). V was shortened by 7 bases and J by 2 bases, with 15 bases between the two germline ends. CDR1 and CDR2 (germline): SNHLY, FYNNEI. The CDR3 contains 14 residues. CDR3 sequence (DNA): TGTGCCAGCAAGCGACTACCCTTCGCCTACGAGCAGTACTTC. It specifies CASKRLPFAYEQYF.

CDR3 amino acids: CASMGLAGGLETQYF. The CDR3 DNA follows: TGTGCCAGCATGGGACTAGCGGGAGGGTTGGAGACCCAGTACTTC. The rearrangement uses TRBV27 and TRBJ2-5; 16 bases line up with TRBD2. V lost 7 bases, J lost 5 bases, and 4 bases stayed unmatched. The CDR3 has 15 amino acids. Germline V CDR1 and CDR2: MNHEY, SMNVEV (reference sequence).